Following are 2 T cell receptor beta chains from one sample sequenced in a study of post-analysis software for immune sequencing data (dated by TCRdb to 2013 to 2016). No antigen has been assigned to these receptors. Preparation of the library involved PCR. Data came from an Illumina HiSeq 2500. Unique molecular identifiers were incorporated into TCR beta cDNA libraries to reduce PCR and sequencing biases. The raw public reads went through TCRdb reprocessing: fastp at Q25, MiXCR clone calling, in-frame beta chains kept. CDR3 protein duplicates are merged, each entry listing the most common genes and DNA. This sample gives approximately 660,000 distinct CDR3 sequences in total; 55% to 70% of them show up just once. The top ten constitute around 10% of the sample. Overall study results and their limits: Significantly higher frequencies in patients than in controls were found for about five TRBV segments, including TRBV5-6, TRBV5-1 and TRBV20-1.

The specimen was blood. The receptors shown here come from a girl aged 2-10 years with multiple sclerosis.

This chain joins TRBV2 and TRBJ1-2; D unresolved. Germline CDR1 is SNHLY and CDR2 is FYNNEI. CDR3 length: 11 residues. V was cut by 6 bases and J by 8 bases, with 10 bases left in between. The DNA for the CDR3 is TGTGCCAGCAGGGGATTCGGGGGCTACACCTTC. Translated, it gives CASRGFGGYTF.

The V and J genes are TRBV5-1 and TRBJ1-1; no reliable D call. V lost 0 bases to trimming and J lost 4 bases, with 19 bases between them. Germline values: CDR1 SGHRS, CDR2 YFSETQ. The CDR3 has 17 residues. CDR3 DNA sequence: TGCGCCAGCAGCTTGGTCCTTGGGATCCCTGAGATCACTGAAGCTTTCTTT. The encoded protein is CASSLVLGIPEITEAFF.